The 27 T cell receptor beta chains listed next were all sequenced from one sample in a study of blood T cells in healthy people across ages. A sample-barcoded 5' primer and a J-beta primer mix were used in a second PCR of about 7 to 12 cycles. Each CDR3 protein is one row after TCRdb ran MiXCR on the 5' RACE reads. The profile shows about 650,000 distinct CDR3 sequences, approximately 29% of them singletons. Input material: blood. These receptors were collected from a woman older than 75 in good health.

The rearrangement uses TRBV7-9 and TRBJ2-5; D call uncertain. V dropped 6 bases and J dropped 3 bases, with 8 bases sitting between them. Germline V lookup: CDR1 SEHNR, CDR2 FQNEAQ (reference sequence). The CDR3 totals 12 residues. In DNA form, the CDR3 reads TGTGCCAGCAGAGACGGTAAAGAGACCCAGTACTTC. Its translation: CASRDGKETQYF.

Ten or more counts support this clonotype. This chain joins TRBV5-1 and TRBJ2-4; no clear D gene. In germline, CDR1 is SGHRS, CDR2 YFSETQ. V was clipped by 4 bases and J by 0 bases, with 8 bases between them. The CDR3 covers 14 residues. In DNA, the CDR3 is TGCGCCAGCAGCCAGTATCGAGCCAAAAACATTCAGTACTTC. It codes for CASSQYRAKNIQYF. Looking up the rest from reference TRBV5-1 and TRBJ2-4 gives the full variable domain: KAGVTQTPRYLIKTRGQQVTLSCSPISGHRSVSWYQQTPGQGLQFLFEYFSETQRNKGNFPGRFSGRQFSNSRSEMNVSTLELGDSALYLCASSQYRAKNIQYFGAGTRLSVL.

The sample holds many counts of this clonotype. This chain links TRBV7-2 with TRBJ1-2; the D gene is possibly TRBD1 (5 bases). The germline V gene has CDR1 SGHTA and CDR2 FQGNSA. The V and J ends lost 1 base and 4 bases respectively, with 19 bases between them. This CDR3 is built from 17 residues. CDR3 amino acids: CASSLDWGRPGGYGYTF. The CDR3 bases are TGTGCCAGCAGCTTAGATTGGGGCAGACCGGGGGGCTATGGCTACACCTTC.

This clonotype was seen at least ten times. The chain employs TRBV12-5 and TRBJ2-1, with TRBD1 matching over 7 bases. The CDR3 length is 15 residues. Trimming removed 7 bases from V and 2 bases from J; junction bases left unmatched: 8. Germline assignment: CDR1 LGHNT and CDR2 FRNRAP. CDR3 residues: CASALGQVAYNEQFF. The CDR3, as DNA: TGTGCTAGTGCCCTTGGACAGGTTGCCTACAATGAGCAGTTCTTC.

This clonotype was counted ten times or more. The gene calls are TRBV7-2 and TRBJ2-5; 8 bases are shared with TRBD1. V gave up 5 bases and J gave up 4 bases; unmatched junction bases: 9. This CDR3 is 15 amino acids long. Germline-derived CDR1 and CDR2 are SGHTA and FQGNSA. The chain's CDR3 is CASSGLRGQGETQYF. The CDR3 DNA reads TGTGCCAGCAGCGGCCTCAGGGGGCAGGGAGAGACCCAGTACTTC. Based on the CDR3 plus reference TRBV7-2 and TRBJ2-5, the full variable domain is GAGVSQSPSNKVTEKGKDVELRCDPISGHTALYWYRQSLGQGLEFLIYFQGNSAPDKSGLPSDRFSAERTGGSVSTLTIQRTQQEDSAVYLCASSGLRGQGETQYFGPGTRLLVL.

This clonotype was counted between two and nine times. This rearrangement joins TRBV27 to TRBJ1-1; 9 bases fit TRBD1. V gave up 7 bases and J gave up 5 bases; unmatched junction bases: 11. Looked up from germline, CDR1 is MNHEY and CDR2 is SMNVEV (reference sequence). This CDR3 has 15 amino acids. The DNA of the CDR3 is TGTGCCAGCATTAAGACGGACAGGGGAAGGACTGAAGCTTTCTTT. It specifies CASIKTDRGRTEAFF.

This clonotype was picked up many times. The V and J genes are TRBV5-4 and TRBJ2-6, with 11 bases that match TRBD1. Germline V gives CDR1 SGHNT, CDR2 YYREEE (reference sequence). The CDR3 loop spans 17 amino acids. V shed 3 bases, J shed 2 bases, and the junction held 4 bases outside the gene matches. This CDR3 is CASSSPGQGAGANVLTF. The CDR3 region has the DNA TGTGCCAGCAGCTCTCCGGGACAGGGGGCTGGGGCCAACGTCCTGACTTTC.

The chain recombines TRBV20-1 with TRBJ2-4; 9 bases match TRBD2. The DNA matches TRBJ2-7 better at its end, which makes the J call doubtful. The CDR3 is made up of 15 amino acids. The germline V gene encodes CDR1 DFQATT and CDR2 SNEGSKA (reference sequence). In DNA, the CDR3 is TGCAGTGCTACATGGAGAGTAGCGGGAGCAGTCGAGCAGTACTTC. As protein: CSATWRVAGAVEQYF.

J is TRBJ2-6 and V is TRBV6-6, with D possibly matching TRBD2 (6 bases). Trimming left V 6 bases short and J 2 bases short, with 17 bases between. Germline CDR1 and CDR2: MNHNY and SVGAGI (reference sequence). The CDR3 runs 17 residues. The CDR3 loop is CASSYPAGLAGANVLTF. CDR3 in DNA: TGTGCCAGCAGCTACCCTGCGGGGTTGGCTGGGGCCAACGTCCTGACTTTC.

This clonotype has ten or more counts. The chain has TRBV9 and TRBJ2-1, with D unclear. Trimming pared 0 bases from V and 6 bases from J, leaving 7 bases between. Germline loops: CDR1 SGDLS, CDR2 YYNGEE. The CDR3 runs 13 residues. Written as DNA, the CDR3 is TGTGCCAGCAGCGTAGGGGTGAGCAATGAGCAGTTCTTC. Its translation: CASSVGVSNEQFF.

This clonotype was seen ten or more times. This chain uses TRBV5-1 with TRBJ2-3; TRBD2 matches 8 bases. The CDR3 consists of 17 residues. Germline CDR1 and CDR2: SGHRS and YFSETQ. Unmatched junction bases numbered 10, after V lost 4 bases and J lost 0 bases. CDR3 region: CASSPGGASLSTDTQYF. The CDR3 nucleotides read TGCGCCAGCAGCCCGGGAGGGGCTAGCCTTAGCACAGATACGCAGTATTTT.

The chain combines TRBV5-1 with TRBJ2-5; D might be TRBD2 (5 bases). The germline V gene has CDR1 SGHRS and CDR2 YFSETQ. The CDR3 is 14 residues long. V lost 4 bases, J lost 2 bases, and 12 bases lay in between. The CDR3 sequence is CASSTVPGQETQYF. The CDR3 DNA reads TGCGCCAGCAGCACGGTTCCGGGACAAGAGACCCAGTACTTC.

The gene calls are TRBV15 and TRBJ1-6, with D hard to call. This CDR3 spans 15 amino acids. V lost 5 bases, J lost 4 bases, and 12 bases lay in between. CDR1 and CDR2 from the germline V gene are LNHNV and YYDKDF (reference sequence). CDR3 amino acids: CATSPDGLYNSPLHF. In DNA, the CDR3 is TGTGCCACCAGCCCGGACGGTTTATATAATTCACCCCTCCACTTT.

In nucleotides, the CDR3 is TGTGCCAGCAGCCAAGATTTACCAGGGATTAATGAAAAACTGTTTTTT. Translation: CASSQDLPGINEKLFF. The rearrangement uses TRBV3-1 and TRBJ1-4, with D tentatively TRBD1 (5 bases). The CDR3 is made up of 16 amino acids. CDR1 is LGHDT and CDR2 is YNNKEL in the germline V gene (reference sequence). V was shortened by 0 bases and J by 4 bases, with 12 bases between the two germline ends. Using reference TRBV3-1 and TRBJ1-4 for the parts outside the CDR3, the full variable domain is DTAVSQTPKYLVTQMGNDKSIKCEQNLGHDTMYWYKQDSKKFLKIMFSYNNKELIINETVPNRFSPKSPDKAHLNLHINSLELGDSAVYFCASSQDLPGINEKLFFGSGTQLSVL.

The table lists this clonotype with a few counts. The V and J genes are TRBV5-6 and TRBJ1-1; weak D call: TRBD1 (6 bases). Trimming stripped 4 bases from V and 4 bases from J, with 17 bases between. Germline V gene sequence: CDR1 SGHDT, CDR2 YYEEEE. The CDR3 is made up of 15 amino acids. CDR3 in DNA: TGTGCCAGCAGCCGAACGGGGTACAGGGCCACTGAAGCTTTCTTT. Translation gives CASSRTGYRATEAFF.

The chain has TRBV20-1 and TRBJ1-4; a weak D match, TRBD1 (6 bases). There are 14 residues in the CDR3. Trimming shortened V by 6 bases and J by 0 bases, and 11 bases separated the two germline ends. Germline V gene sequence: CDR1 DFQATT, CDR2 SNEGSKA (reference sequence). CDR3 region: CSATPGATNEKLFF. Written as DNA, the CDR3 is TGCAGTGCAACACCAGGGGCAACTAATGAAAAACTGTTTTTT.

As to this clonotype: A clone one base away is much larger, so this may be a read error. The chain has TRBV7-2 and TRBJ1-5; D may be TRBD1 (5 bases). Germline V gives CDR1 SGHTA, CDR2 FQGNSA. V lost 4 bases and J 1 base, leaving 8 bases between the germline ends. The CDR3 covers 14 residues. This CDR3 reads CASSSRQSNQPQHF. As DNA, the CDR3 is TGTGCCAGCAGCTCCCGACAGAGCAATCAGCCCCAGCATTTT.

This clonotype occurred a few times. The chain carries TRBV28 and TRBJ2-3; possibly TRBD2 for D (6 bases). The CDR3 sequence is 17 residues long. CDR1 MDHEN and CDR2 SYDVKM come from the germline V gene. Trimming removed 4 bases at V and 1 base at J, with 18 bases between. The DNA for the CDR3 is TGTGCCAGCAGTTCTCTCCTCAGGGCTAGCGGCACAGATACGCAGTATTTT. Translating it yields CASSSLLRASGTDTQYF.

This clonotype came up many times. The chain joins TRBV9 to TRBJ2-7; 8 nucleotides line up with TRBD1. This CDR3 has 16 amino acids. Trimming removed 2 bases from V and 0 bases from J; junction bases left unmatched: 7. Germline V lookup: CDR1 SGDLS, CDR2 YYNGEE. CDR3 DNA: TGTGCCAGCAGCGTTGGTCCGGGACAGGCCTCCTACGAGCAGTACTTC. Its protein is CASSVGPGQASYEQYF.

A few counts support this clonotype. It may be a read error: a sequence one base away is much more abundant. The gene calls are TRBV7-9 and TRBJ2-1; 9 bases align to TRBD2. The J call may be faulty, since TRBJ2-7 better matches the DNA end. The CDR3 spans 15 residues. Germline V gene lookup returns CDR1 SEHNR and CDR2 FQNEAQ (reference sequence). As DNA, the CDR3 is TGTGCCAGCAGCCCTAGCGGGGTCTCCTACAATGAGCAGTACTTC. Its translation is CASSPSGVSYNEQYF.

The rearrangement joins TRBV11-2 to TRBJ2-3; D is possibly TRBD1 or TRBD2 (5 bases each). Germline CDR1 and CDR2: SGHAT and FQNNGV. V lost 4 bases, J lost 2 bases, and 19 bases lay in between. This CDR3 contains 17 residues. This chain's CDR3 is CASSSRGFRVPTDTQYF. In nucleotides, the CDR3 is TGTGCCAGCAGCTCCCGAGGGTTCAGGGTCCCCACAGATACGCAGTATTTT.

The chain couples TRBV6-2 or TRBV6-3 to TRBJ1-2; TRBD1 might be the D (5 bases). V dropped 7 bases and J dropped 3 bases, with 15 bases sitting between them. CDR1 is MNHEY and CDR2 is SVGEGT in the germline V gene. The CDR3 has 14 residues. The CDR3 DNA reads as TGTGCCAGCAACGACGGCAGGGCACACTATGGCTACACCTTC. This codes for CASNDGRAHYGYTF.

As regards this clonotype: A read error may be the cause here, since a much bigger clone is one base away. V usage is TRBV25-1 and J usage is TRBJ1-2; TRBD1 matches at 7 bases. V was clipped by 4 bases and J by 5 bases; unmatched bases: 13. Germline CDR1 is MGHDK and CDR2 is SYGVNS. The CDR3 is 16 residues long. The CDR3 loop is CASSGSTGSAQYGYTF. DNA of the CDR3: TGTGCCAGCAGTGGTTCGACAGGGTCCGCCCAATATGGCTACACCTTC.

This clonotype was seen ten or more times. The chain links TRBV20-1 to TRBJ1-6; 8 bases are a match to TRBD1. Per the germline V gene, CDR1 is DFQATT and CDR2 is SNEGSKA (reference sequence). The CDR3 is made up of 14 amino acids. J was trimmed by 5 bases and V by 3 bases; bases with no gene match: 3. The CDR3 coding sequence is TGCAGTGCTAGTTCGGACAGGGATAATTCACCCCTCCACTTT. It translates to CSASSDRDNSPLHF.

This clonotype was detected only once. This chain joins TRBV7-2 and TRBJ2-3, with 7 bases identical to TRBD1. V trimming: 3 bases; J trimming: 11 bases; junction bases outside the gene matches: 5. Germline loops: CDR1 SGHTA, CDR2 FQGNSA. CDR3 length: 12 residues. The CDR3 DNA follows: TGTGCCAGCAGCTTTGACAGGGCGAGGCAGTATTTT. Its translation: CASSFDRARQYF.

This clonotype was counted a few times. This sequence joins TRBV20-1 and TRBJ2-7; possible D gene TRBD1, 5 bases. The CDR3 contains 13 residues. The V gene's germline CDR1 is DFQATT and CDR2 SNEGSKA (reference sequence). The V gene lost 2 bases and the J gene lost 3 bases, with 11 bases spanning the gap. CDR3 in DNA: TGCAGTGCTAGACCCAGGGATCTCTACGAGCAGTACTTC. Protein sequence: CSARPRDLYEQYF.

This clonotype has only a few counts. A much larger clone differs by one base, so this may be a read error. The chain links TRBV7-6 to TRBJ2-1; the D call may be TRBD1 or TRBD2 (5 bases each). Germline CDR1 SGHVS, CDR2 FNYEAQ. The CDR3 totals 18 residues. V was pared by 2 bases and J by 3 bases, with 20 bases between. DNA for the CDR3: TGTGCCAGCAGCTTAATTTCCGGGGCAGGCAGTTTCTACAATGAGCAGTTCTTC. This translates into CASSLISGAGSFYNEQFF. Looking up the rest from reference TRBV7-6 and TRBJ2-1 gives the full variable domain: GAGVSQSPRYKVTKRGQDVALRCDPISGHVSLYWYRQALGQGPEFLTYFNYEAQQDKSGLPNDRFSAERPEGSISTLTIQRTEQRDSAMYRCASSLISGAGSFYNEQFFGPGTRLTVL.